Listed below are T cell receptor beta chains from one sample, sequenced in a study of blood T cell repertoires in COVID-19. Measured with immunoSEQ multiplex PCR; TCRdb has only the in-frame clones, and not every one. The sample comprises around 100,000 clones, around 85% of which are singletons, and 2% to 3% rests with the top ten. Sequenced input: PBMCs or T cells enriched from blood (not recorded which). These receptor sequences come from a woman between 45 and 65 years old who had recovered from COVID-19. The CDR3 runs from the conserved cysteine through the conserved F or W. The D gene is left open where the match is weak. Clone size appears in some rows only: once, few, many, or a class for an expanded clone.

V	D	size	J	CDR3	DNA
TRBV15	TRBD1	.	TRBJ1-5	CATSIPGQLLNSNQPQHF	TGTGCCACCAGCATCCCGGGACAGCTTCTTAATAGCAATCAGCCCCAGCATTTT
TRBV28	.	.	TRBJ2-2	CASSRSFGELFF	TGTGCCAGCAGTCGGAGTTTCGGGGAGCTGTTTTTT
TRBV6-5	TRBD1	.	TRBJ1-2	CASSYRVDRVSGYTF	TGTGCCAGCAGTTATCGCGTGGACAGGGTCTCCGGCTACACCTTC
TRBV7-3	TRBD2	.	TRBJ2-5	CASSLGVAGGGAQYF	TGTGCCAGCAGCTTAGGGGTAGCGGGGGGAGGTGCCCAGTACTTC
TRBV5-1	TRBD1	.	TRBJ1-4	CASSAGQAGWELFF	TGCGCCAGCAGCGCGGGACAGGCCGGCTGGGAACTGTTTTTT
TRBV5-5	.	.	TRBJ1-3	CASSLRGSGNTIYF	TGTGCCAGCAGCTTGCGAGGCTCTGGAAACACCATATATTTT
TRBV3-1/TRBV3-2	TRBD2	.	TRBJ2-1	CASSWTRGNEQFF	TGTGCCAGCAGCTGGACTAGGGGAAATGAGCAGTTCTTC
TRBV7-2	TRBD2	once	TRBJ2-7	CASRTGTSASYEQYF	TGTGCCAGCAGAACCGGGACTAGCGCGTCCTACGAGCAGTACTTC
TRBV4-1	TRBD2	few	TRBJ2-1	CASSQVLASNEQFF	TGCGCCAGCAGCCAAGTACTAGCGTCGAATGAGCAGTTCTTC
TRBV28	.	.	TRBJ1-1	CASKQLRDSEAFF	TGTGCCAGCAAACAACTCCGGGACTCTGAAGCTTTCTTT
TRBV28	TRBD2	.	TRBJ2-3	CASIPGGGGPQSTDTQYF	TGTGCCAGCATCCCCGGCGGGGGGGGCCCACAAAGCACAGATACGCAGTATTTT
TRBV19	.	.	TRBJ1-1	CASSRLTQGRHGNTEAFF	TGTGCCAGTAGTAGACTGACTCAGGGTAGACATGGGAACACTGAAGCTTTCTTT
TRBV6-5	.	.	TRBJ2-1	CASSYSGHPAQFF	TGTGCCAGCAGTTACTCGGGCCACCCAGCGCAGTTCTTC
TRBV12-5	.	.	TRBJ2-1	CASGSDHQGASSYNEQFF	TGTGCTAGTGGTTCCGATCATCAGGGTGCGAGCTCCTACAATGAGCAGTTCTTC
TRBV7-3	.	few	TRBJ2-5	CASSLDFFGTQYF	TGTGCCAGCAGCTTGGACTTCTTCGGGACCCAGTACTTC
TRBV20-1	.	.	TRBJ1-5	CSASFRTDNQPQHF	TGCAGTGCTAGTTTTAGGACAGACAATCAGCCCCAGCATTTT
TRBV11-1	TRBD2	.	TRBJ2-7	CASSLTSGSSYEQYF	TGTGCCAGCAGCTTAACTAGCGGGAGCTCCTACGAGCAGTACTTC
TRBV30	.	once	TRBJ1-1	CAWSVRRNTEAFF	TGTGCCTGGAGTGTGCGGAGGAACACTGAAGCTTTCTTT
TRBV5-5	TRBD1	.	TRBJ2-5	CASSLGTGGYETQYF	TGTGCCAGCAGCTTAGGGACAGGGGGTTACGAGACCCAGTACTTC
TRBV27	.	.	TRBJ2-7	CASSPGLGSYEQYF	TGTGCCAGCAGTCCGGGACTGGGGTCCTACGAGCAGTACTTC
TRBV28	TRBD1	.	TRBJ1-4	CASSLMGQGDEKLFF	TGTGCCAGCAGTCTTATGGGACAGGGAGATGAAAAACTGTTTTTT
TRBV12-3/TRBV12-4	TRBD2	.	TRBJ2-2	CASSPGRAGELFF	TGTGCCAGCTCTCCCGGGAGGGCCGGGGAGCTGTTTTTT
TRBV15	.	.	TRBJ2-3	CATSRDPGQFTDTQYF	TGTGCCACCAGCAGAGATCCAGGGCAATTCACAGATACGCAGTATTTT
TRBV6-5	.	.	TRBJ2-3	CASLASYTDTQYF	TGTGCCAGCCTAGCGAGCTACACAGATACGCAGTATTTT
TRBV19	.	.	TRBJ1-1	CASSIRYQGTEAFF	TGTGCCAGTAGTATAAGGTATCAGGGCACTGAAGCTTTCTTT
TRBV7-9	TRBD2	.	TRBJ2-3	CASRASSGSWDTQYF	TGTGCCAGCAGAGCGTCTAGCGGGAGTTGGGATACGCAGTATTTT
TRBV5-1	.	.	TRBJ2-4	CASSLLRDTQNIQYF	TGCGCCAGCAGCTTGCTCCGGGACACCCAAAACATTCAGTACTTC